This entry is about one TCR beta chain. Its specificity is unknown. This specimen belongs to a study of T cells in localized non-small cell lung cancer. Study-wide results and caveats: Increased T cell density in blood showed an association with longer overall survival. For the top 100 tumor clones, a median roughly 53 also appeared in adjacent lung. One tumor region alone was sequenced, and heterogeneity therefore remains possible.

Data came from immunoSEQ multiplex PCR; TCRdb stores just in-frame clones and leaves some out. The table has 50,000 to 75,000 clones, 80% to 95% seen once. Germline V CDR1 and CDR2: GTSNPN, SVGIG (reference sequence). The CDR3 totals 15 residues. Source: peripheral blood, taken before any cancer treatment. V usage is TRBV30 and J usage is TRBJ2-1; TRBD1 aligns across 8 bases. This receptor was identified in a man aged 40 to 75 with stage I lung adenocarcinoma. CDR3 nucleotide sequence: TGTGCGCGGAGGGCAGGGGGCGGATCCTACAATGAGCAGTTCTTC. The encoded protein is CARRAGGGSYNEQFF.